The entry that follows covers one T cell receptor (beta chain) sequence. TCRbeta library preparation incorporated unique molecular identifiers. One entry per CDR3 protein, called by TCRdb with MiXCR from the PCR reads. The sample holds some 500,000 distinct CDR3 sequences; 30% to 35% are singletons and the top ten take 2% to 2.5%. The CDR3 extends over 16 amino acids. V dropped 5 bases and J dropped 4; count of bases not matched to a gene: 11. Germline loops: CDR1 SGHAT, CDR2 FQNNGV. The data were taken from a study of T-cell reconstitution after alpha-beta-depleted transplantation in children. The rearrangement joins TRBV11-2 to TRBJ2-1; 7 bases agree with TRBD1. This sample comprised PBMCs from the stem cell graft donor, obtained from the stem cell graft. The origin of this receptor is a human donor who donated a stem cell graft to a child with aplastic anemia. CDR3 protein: CASSPRGQGGYNEQFF. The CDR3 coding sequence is TGTGCCAGCAGCCCTAGGGGGCAGGGTGGATACAATGAGCAGTTCTTC. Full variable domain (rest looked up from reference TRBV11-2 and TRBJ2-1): EAGVAQSPRYKIIEKRQSVAFWCNPISGHATLYWYQQILGQGPKLLIQFQNNGVVDDSQLPKDRFSAERLKGVDSTLKIQPAKLEDSAVYLCASSPRGQGGYNEQFFGPGTRLTVL.